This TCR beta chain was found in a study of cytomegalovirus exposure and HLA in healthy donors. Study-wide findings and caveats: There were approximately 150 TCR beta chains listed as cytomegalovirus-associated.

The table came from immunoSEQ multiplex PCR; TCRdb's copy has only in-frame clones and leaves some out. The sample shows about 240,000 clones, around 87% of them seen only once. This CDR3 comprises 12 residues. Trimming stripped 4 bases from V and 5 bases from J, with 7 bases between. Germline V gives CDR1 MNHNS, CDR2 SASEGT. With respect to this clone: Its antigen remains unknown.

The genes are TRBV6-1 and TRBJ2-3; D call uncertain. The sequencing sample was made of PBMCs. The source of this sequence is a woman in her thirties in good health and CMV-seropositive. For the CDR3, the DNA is TGTGCCAGCAGTGGCCCACAAGATACGCAGTATTTT. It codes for CASSGPQDTQYF.